A selection of T cell receptor beta chains follows, all from one sample in a study of shared clonotypes between healthy human individuals. The assay was immunoSEQ multiplex PCR, and TCRdb's table has in-frame clones only and misses some. This sample has 2 million to 2.5 million clones; about 93% occur once, and the top ten carry 1.7%. The sample consisted of naive CD8+ T cells from PBMCs. The receptor source for this set is a man younger than 35 in good health. Some clones in this sample may be carry-over from other donors' samples. Each CDR3 is given with its conserved first and last residue. Each record gives: J gene, V gene, clone size, D gene, CDR3 DNA, CDR3 protein. The D gene is left open where the match is weak. The size entry is marked missing in some rows and otherwise reads once, few, many or a size class.

j_gene: TRBJ2-7; v_gene: TRBV9; abundance: NA; d_gene: TRBD2; CDR3nt: TGTGCCAGCAGCCCCGGGACTAGCGACACCTACGAGCAGTACTTC; CDR3aa: CASSPGTSDTYEQYF
j_gene: TRBJ1-1; v_gene: TRBV19; abundance: NA; d_gene: NA; CDR3nt: TGTGCCAGTAGTCTCTGGGCCTTAACGCCTGAAGCTTTCTTT; CDR3aa: CASSLWALTPEAFF
j_gene: TRBJ2-2; v_gene: TRBV28; abundance: once; d_gene: NA; CDR3nt: TGTGCCAGCAGCCCCTACTGGGGGCCCACCGGGGAGCTGTTTTTT; CDR3aa: CASSPYWGPTGELFF
j_gene: TRBJ2-2; v_gene: TRBV4-3; abundance: NA; d_gene: NA; CDR3nt: TGCGCCAGCAGCCAGTTCAGGGGAAACACCGGGGAGCTGTTTTTT; CDR3aa: CASSQFRGNTGELFF
j_gene: TRBJ2-3; v_gene: TRBV6-1; abundance: NA; d_gene: NA; CDR3nt: TGTGCCAGCAGACCGTATGGGGATACGCAGTATTTT; CDR3aa: CASRPYGDTQYF
j_gene: TRBJ2-3; v_gene: TRBV7-3; abundance: NA; d_gene: NA; CDR3nt: TGTGCCAGCAGCTTGTCGGGAGTGGGCTTGAGAGATACGCAGTATTTT; CDR3aa: CASSLSGVGLRDTQYF
j_gene: TRBJ2-7; v_gene: TRBV19; abundance: NA; d_gene: TRBD2; CDR3nt: TGTGCCAGTGGTTACCTAGCGGGAGTTGGGTACGAGCAGTACTTC; CDR3aa: CASGYLAGVGYEQYF
j_gene: TRBJ1-1; v_gene: TRBV6-5; abundance: NA; d_gene: NA; CDR3nt: TGTGCCAGCAGTTACTCGATCTTTGGGGGCGGAGAAGCTTTCTTT; CDR3aa: CASSYSIFGGGEAFF
j_gene: TRBJ2-3; v_gene: TRBV4-1; abundance: NA; d_gene: NA; CDR3nt: TGCGCCAGCAGCCAATTGATGAGCATGGCAGATACGCAGTATTTT; CDR3aa: CASSQLMSMADTQYF
j_gene: TRBJ2-7; v_gene: TRBV27; abundance: NA; d_gene: TRBD2; CDR3nt: TGTGCCAGCAGTTTTAATCCGGGAGGGGCCGAGCAGTACTTC; CDR3aa: CASSFNPGGAEQYF
j_gene: TRBJ1-1; v_gene: TRBV19; abundance: NA; d_gene: NA; CDR3nt: TGTGCCAGTAGTATACGAGGGTCTACCACTGAAGCTTTCTTT; CDR3aa: CASSIRGSTTEAFF
j_gene: TRBJ2-2; v_gene: TRBV23-1; abundance: NA; d_gene: NA; CDR3nt: TGCGCCAGCAGTCAATCCTGCCTGTGGTGCCGTTCGCCCGAGGAGCTGTTTTTT; CDR3aa: CASSQSCLWCRSPEELFF
j_gene: TRBJ2-3; v_gene: TRBV28; abundance: once; d_gene: TRBD1; CDR3nt: TGTGCCAGCAGTTTAGCCAGGGGGCGCGGCACAGATACGCAGTATTTT; CDR3aa: CASSLARGRGTDTQYF
j_gene: TRBJ2-5; v_gene: TRBV19; abundance: NA; d_gene: NA; CDR3nt: TGTGCCAGTAGTATTCAAGGGTTGCAAGAGACCCAGTACTTC; CDR3aa: CASSIQGLQETQYF
j_gene: TRBJ2-5; v_gene: TRBV15; abundance: NA; d_gene: NA; CDR3nt: TGTGCCACCAGCAGAGATCCTGTAGACGGGCCAGGAGAGACCCAGTACTTC; CDR3aa: CATSRDPVDGPGETQYF
j_gene: TRBJ2-5; v_gene: TRBV29-1; abundance: NA; d_gene: TRBD2; CDR3nt: TGCAGCGTCCAAAACCCCCTACTAGCGACCACGGAGACCCAGTACTTC; CDR3aa: CSVQNPLLATTETQYF
j_gene: TRBJ1-2; v_gene: TRBV15; abundance: NA; d_gene: NA; CDR3nt: TGTGCCACCAGCGACAGCGGCGTCCTATGGGGCTACACCTTC; CDR3aa: CATSDSGVLWGYTF
j_gene: TRBJ2-7; v_gene: TRBV6-1; abundance: NA; d_gene: TRBD1; CDR3nt: TGTGCCAGCACACAGGGGATAAACGAGCAGTACTTC; CDR3aa: CASTQGINEQYF
j_gene: TRBJ1-1; v_gene: TRBV4-1; abundance: NA; d_gene: NA; CDR3nt: TGCGCCAGCAGCCCTTGGGGGGGGAAGAACACTGAAGCTTTCTTT; CDR3aa: CASSPWGGKNTEAFF
j_gene: TRBJ1-5; v_gene: TRBV27; abundance: NA; d_gene: NA; CDR3nt: TGTGCCAGCGCGCTGTATAGCAATCAGCCCCAGCATTTT; CDR3aa: CASALYSNQPQHF
j_gene: TRBJ2-5; v_gene: TRBV6-5; abundance: NA; d_gene: NA; CDR3nt: TGTGCCAGCAGTTCCTATCCCAAGGCGACAGAGACCCAGTACTTC; CDR3aa: CASSSYPKATETQYF
j_gene: TRBJ2-7; v_gene: TRBV6-6; abundance: NA; d_gene: TRBD1; CDR3nt: TGTGCCAGCAGACGACCGGGACAGGGGGCCTACGAGCAGTACTTC; CDR3aa: CASRRPGQGAYEQYF
j_gene: TRBJ2-2; v_gene: TRBV13; abundance: NA; d_gene: TRBD2; CDR3nt: TGTGCCAGCAGCTTACGGGGGGAAGACACCGGGGAGCTGTTTTTT; CDR3aa: CASSLRGEDTGELFF
j_gene: TRBJ2-5; v_gene: TRBV7-9; abundance: NA; d_gene: TRBD2; CDR3nt: TGTGCCAGCAGCTTAGGTGCGGGAGGAGAGACCCAGTACTTC; CDR3aa: CASSLGAGGETQYF
j_gene: TRBJ2-3; v_gene: TRBV27; abundance: NA; d_gene: NA; CDR3nt: TGTGCCAGCAGTTTAACCTGGCGACGCCCATGGGATACGCAGTATTTT; CDR3aa: CASSLTWRRPWDTQYF
j_gene: TRBJ2-7; v_gene: TRBV15; abundance: NA; d_gene: TRBD2; CDR3nt: TGTGCCACCAGCAGAGTGGGGACTAGCGGGAGTTACGAGCAGTACTTC; CDR3aa: CATSRVGTSGSYEQYF
j_gene: TRBJ1-3; v_gene: TRBV6-1; abundance: NA; d_gene: NA; CDR3nt: TGTGCCAGCAGTGAATGGGTAGAAGCTGGAAACACCATATATTTT; CDR3aa: CASSEWVEAGNTIYF